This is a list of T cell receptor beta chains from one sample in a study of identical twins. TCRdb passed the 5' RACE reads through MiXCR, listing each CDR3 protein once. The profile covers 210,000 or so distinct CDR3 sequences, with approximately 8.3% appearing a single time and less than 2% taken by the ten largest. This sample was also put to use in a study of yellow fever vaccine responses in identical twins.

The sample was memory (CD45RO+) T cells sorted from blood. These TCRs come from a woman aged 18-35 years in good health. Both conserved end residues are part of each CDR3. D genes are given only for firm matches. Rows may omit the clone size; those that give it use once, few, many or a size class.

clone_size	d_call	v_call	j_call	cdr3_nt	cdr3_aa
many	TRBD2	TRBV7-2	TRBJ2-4	TGTGCCAGCAGCTCCCCCTCCGGGACTAGCGTAAAGTACTTC	CASSSPSGTSVKYF
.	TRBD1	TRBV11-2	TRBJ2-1	TGTGCCAGCAGCTCGCTACAGGGGATCTACAATGAGCAGTTCTTC	CASSSLQGIYNEQFF
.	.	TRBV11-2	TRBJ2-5	TGTGCCAGCAGCTTAGACGGCGTTCAAGAGACCCAGTACTTC	CASSLDGVQETQYF
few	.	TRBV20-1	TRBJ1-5	TGCAGTGCCCCTGGACAGTTCAATCAGCCCCAGCATTTT	CSAPGQFNQPQHF
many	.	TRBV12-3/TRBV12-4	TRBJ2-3	TGTGCCAGCAGTTACAGGGCAGGGAGCACAGATACGCAGTATTTT	CASSYRAGSTDTQYF
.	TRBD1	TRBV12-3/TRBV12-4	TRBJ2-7	TGTGCCAGCAGTTTGAGAGGGGGCATGGCCTACGAGCAGTACTTC	CASSLRGGMAYEQYF
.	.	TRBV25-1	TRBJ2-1	TGTGCCAGCAGTGGATTGACGGGAGATACAAAAGGGGATGAGCAGTTCTTC	CASSGLTGDTKGDEQFF
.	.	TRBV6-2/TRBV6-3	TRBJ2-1	TGTGCCAGCAGCCCCCGGTCCTACAATGAGCAGTTCTTC	CASSPRSYNEQFF
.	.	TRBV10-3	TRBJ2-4	TGTGCCATCAGTGCCGACCAGATGGGGGCCAAAAACATTCAGTACTTC	CAISADQMGAKNIQYF
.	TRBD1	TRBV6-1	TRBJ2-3	TGTGCCACCGAGGGACAGGGTGGAGATACGCAGTATTTT	CATEGQGGDTQYF
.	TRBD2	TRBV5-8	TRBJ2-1	TGTGCCAGCAGCCCCCTAGCGGAGAGCTCCTACAATGAGCAGTTCTTC	CASSPLAESSYNEQFF
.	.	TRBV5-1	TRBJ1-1	TGCGCCAGCAGCTTGGTAACAGCCGTGAACACTGAAGCTTTCTTT	CASSLVTAVNTEAFF
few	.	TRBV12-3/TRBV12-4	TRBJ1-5	TGTGCCAGCAGTCGGGACGGTGCCAATCAGCCCCAGCATTTT	CASSRDGANQPQHF
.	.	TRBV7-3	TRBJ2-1	TGTGCCAGCAGCTTAGGGGGGCCCTATGAGCAGTTCTTC	CASSLGGPYEQFF
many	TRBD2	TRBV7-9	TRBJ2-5	TGTGCCAGCAGCTTCGGGGGGGTGTACCAAGAGACCCAGTACTTC	CASSFGGVYQETQYF
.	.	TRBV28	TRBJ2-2	TGTGCCAGCACCCCGAGGGGGGCCGCGAACACCGGGGAGCTGTTTTTT	CASTPRGAANTGELFF
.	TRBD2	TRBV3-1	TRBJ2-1	TGTGCCAGCAGCCGTAACGGGGGGGCCAATGAGCAGTTCTTC	CASSRNGGANEQFF
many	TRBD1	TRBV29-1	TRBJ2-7	TGCAGCGCCCGCGGACAGGGGGCCTTCGAGCAGTACTTC	CSARGQGAFEQYF
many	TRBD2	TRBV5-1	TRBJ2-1	TGCGCCAGCAGCTTAGACAAGGTAGCGGGACCGCGCAATGAGCAGTTCTTC	CASSLDKVAGPRNEQFF
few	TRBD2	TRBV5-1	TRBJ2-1	TGCGCCAGCAGCTTCGTAGCGGGAGCTAACAATGAGCAGTTCTTC	CASSFVAGANNEQFF
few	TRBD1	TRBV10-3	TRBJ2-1	TGTGCCATCAGGGACGACAGGGGTTCAGACAATGAGCAGTTCTTC	CAIRDDRGSDNEQFF
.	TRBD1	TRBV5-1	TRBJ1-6	TGCGCCAGCAGCTTGTTCTACCAGGGGGAGAATAATTCACCCCTCCACTTT	CASSLFYQGENNSPLHF
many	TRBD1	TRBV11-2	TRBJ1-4	TGTGCCAGCAGCTTAGGCGGGACAGGGGTCGAAAAACTGTTTTTT	CASSLGGTGVEKLFF
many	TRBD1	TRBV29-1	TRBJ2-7	TGCAGCGTCACAACAGGGGCCTACGAGCAGTACTTC	CSVTTGAYEQYF
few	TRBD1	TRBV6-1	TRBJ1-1	TGTGCCAGCAGTACCGGACAGGGGGCGCCGGGGGCTGAAGCTTTCTTT	CASSTGQGAPGAEAFF
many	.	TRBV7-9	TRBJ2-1	TGTGCCAGCAGCTTCGCGGGGAGGTCCTACAATGAGCAGTTCTTC	CASSFAGRSYNEQFF
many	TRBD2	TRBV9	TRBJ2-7	TGTGCCAGCGGAAAAACTAGCGGGGGGTCCTCCGAGCAGTACTTC	CASGKTSGGSSEQYF
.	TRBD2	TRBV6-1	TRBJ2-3	TGTGCCAGCAGCCGAAAGCTAGCGGGAAGCGGGAATACGCAGTATTTT	CASSRKLAGSGNTQYF
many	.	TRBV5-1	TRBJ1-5	TGCGCCAGCAGCCAGGACGGTAGCAATCAGCCCCAGCATTTT	CASSQDGSNQPQHF
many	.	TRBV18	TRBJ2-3	TGTGCCAGCTCATCGGGGGTGACAGATACGCAGTATTTT	CASSSGVTDTQYF
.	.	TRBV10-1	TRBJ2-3	TGCGCCACCAGCCTTCCCGGCACAGATACGCAGTATTTT	CATSLPGTDTQYF
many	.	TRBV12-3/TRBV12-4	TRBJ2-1	TGTGCCAGCAGTTTAAGTCAGGGTAGCTCCTACAATGAGCAGTTCTTC	CASSLSQGSSYNEQFF
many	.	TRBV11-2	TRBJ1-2	TGTGCCAGCAGCTTAGATAGAGTGACCTACACCTTC	CASSLDRVTYTF
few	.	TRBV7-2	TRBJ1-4	TGTGCCAGCAGCTTAGCCCCCAGGGAGAGAAATGAAAAACTGTTTTTT	CASSLAPRERNEKLFF
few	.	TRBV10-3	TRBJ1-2	TGTGCCATCAACGCTAACTATGGCTACACCTTC	CAINANYGYTF
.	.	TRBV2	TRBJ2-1	TGTGCCAGCAGTGAAAGTAGCGCGACTTACAATGAGCAGTTCTTC	CASSESSATYNEQFF
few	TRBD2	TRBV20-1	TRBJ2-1	TGCAGTGCTTTCCCGGCCGGACTAGCGTCAAATGAGCAGTTCTTC	CSAFPAGLASNEQFF